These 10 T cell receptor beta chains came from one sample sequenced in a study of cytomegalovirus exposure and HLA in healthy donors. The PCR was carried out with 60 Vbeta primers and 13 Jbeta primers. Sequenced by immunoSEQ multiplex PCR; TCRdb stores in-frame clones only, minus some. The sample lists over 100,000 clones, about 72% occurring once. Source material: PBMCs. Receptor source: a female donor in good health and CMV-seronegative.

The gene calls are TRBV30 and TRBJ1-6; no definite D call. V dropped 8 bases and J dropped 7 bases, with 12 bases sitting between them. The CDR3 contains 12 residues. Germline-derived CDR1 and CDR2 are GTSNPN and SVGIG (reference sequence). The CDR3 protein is CAAGVTNSPLHF. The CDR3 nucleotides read TGTGCCGCCGGGGTAACGAATTCACCCCTCCACTTT.

The CDR3 here is CASSPRTGGIYEQYF. The CDR3 coding sequence is TGCGCCAGCAGCCCCCGGACGGGAGGGATTTACGAGCAGTACTTC. The V gene is TRBV5-1, the J gene TRBJ2-7; 8 nucleotides line up with TRBD2. Germline trimming cut 4 bases from V and 4 bases from J; bases unmatched to any gene: 10. The CDR3 spans 15 residues. The V gene's germline CDR1 is SGHRS and CDR2 YFSETQ.

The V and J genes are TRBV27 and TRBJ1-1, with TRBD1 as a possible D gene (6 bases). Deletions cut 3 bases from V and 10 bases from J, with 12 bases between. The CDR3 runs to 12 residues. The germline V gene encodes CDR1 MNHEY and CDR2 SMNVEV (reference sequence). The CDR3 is CASSFRRGRAFF. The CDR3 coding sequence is TGTGCCAGCAGTTTTAGGCGGGGGCGAGCTTTCTTT.

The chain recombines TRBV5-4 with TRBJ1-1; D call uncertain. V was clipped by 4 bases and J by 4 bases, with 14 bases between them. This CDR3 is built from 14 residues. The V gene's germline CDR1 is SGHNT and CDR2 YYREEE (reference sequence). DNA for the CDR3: TGTGCCAGCAGCCCTTTACCGACGGGCACTGAAGCTTTCTTT. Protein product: CASSPLPTGTEAFF.

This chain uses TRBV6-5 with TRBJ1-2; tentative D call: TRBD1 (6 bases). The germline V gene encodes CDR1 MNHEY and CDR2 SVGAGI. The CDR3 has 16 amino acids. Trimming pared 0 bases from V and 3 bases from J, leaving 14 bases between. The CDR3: CASSYSARGGHYGYTF. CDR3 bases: TGTGCCAGCAGTTACTCGGCCCGCGGGGGGCACTATGGCTACACCTTC.

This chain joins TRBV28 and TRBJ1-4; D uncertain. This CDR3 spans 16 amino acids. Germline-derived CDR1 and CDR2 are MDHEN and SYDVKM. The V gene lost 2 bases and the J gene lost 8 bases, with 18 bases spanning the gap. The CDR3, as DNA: TGTGCCAGCAGTTTAAGCGGCGCGGGATTTGGCGAAAAACTGTTTTTT. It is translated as CASSLSGAGFGEKLFF.

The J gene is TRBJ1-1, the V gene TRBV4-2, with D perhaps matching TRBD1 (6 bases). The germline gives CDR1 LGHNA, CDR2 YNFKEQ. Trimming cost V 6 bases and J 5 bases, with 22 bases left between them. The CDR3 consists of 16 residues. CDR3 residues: CASSFGGGTRKTEAFF. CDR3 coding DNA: TGTGCCAGCAGTTTTGGGGGTGGGACAAGGAAAACTGAAGCTTTCTTT.

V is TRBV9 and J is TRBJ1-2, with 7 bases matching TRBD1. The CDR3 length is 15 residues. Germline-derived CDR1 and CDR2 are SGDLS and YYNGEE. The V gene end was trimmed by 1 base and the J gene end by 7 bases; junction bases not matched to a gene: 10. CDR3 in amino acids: CASSVQGSGGSGYTF. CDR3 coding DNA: TGTGCCAGCAGCGTACAGGGATCAGGGGGGAGTGGCTACACCTTC.

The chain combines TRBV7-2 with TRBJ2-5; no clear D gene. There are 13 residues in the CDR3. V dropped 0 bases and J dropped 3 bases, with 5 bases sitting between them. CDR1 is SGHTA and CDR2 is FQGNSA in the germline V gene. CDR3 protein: CASSLAVEETQYF. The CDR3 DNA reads TGTGCCAGCAGCTTAGCGGTAGAAGAGACCCAGTACTTC.

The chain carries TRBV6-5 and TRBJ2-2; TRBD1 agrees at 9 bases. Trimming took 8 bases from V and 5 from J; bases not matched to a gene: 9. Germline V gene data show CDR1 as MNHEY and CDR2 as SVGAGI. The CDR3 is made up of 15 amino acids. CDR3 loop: CASGKQGAGTGELFF. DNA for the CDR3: TGTGCCAGCGGGAAACAGGGGGCAGGGACCGGGGAGCTGTTTTTT.